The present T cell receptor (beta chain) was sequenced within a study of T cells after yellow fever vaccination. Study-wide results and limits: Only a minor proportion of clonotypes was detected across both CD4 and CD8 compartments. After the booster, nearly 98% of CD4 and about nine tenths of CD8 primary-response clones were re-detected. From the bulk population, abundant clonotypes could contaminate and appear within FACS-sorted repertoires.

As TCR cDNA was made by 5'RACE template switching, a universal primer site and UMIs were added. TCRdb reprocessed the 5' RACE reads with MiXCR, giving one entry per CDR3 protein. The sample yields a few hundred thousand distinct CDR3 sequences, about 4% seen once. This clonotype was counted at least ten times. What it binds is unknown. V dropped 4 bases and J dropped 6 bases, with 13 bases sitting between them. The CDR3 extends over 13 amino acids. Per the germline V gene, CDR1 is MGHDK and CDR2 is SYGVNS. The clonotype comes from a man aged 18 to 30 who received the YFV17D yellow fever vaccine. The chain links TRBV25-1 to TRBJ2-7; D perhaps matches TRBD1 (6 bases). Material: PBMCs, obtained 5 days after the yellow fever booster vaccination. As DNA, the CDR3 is TGTGCCAGCAGTGGAGATTACAGGGCCGAGCAGTACTTC. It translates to CASSGDYRAEQYF.